These 14 T cell receptor beta chains came from one sample sequenced in a study of blood T cell repertoires in COVID-19. The data were produced by immunoSEQ multiplex PCR, yet TCRdb's version contains in-frame clones alone and is incomplete. Here the sample spans under 200,000 clones, approximately 80% being singletons. The specimen sequenced was peripheral blood. These receptors all come from a human donor in a cohort sampled during active COVID-19.

The chain recombines TRBV6-2 or TRBV6-3 with TRBJ2-7; 7 nucleotides agree with TRBD2. Germline CDR1 and CDR2: MNHEY and SVGEGT. V lost 2 bases, J lost 6 bases, and 1 base stayed unmatched. This CDR3 is built from 12 residues. The CDR3 DNA follows: TGTGCCAGCAGTTACAGGGAGGGCGAGCAGTACTTC. Translating gives CASSYREGEQYF.

The rearrangement joins TRBV19 to TRBJ1-1, with 9 bases that match TRBD1. Losses at the gene ends were 5 bases for V and 4 bases for J; bases not matched to a gene: 14. Germline CDR1 LNHDA, CDR2 SQIVND (reference sequence). This CDR3 spans 17 amino acids. CDR3 coding DNA: TGTGCCAGTAGTTCCCTTCCCGGGACAGGGTTGGGCACTGAAGCTTTCTTT. Translation gives CASSSLPGTGLGTEAFF.

This clone has only a few counts. The rearrangement links TRBV9 to TRBJ1-6; D is possibly TRBD1 (6 bases). Germline-derived CDR1 and CDR2 are SGDLS and YYNGEE. The CDR3 loop spans 16 amino acids. V lost 3 bases to trimming and J lost 6 bases, with 16 bases between them. The CDR3: CASSEHPDSSNSPLHF. In DNA, the CDR3 is TGTGCCAGCAGCGAGCACCCGGACAGTTCTAATTCACCCCTCCACTTT.

This clone has a single count. The chain carries TRBV28 and TRBJ1-4; a possible D gene is TRBD1 (6 bases). In germline, CDR1 is MDHEN, CDR2 SYDVKM. V gave up 5 bases and J gave up 7 bases, with 11 bases separating them. This CDR3 has 13 amino acids. CDR3 DNA: TGTGCCAGCAGTGAGGGGGGGGGTGAAAAACTGTTTTTT. It specifies CASSEGGGEKLFF.

This chain links TRBV19 with TRBJ2-3; TRBD2 matches at 11 bases. Losses at the gene ends were 3 bases for V and 2 bases for J; bases not matched to a gene: 7. Germline CDR1 LNHDA, CDR2 SQIVND (reference sequence). This CDR3 is built from 17 residues. The CDR3 loop is CASSIDPTSGATDTQYF. The CDR3 DNA follows: TGTGCCAGTAGTATTGACCCGACTAGCGGGGCCACAGATACGCAGTATTTT.

This sequence joins TRBV5-6 and TRBJ2-7; D is possibly TRBD1 (7 bases). Germline V gene data show CDR1 as SGHDT and CDR2 as YYEEEE. The V and J ends lost 0 bases and 7 bases respectively, with 17 bases between them. The CDR3 covers 15 residues. Here the CDR3 reads CASSLAPRQGGEQYF. DNA of the CDR3: TGTGCCAGCAGCTTGGCACCCCGGCAGGGGGGAGAGCAGTACTTC.

This rearrangement joins TRBV18 to TRBJ2-3; D call uncertain. Germline assignment: CDR1 KGHSH and CDR2 LQKENI. The CDR3 contains 12 residues. V lost 6 bases, J lost 2 bases, and 6 bases lay in between. CDR3 nucleotide sequence: TGTGCCAGCTCGCACTACACAGATACGCAGTATTTT. Its translation is CASSHYTDTQYF. The full variable domain, its missing parts supplied by reference TRBV18 and TRBJ2-3, is NAGVMQNPRHLVRRRGQEARLRCSPMKGHSHVYWYRQLPEEGLKFMVYLQKENIIDESGMPKERFSAEFPKEGPSILRIQQVVRGDSAAYFCASSHYTDTQYFGPGTRLTVL.

V gene TRBV19 combines with J gene TRBJ1-5; perhaps TRBD1 as D (6 bases). The CDR3 covers 12 residues. Trimming removed 5 bases from V and 14 bases from J, with 16 bases in between. Germline V lookup: CDR1 LNHDA, CDR2 SQIVND (reference sequence). CDR3 sequence reads: CASSALGGAKHF. CDR3 DNA: TGTGCCAGTAGTGCCTTGGGGGGGGCAAAGCATTTT. Full variable domain (missing parts from reference TRBV19 and TRBJ1-5): DGGITQSPKYLFRKEGQNVTLSCEQNLNHDAMYWYRQDPGQGLRLIYYSQIVNDFQKGDIAEGYSVSREKKESFPLTVTSAQKNPTAFYLCASSALGGAKHFGDGTRLSIL.

This chain connects TRBV4-2 to TRBJ1-4; a weak D match, TRBD1 (5 bases). The germline gives CDR1 LGHNA, CDR2 YNFKEQ. With 0 bases removed from V and 4 bases from J, the gap between germline ends came to 12 bases. The CDR3 loop spans 16 amino acids. The CDR3 nucleotides read TGTGCCAGCAGCCAAGAGGCGACAGTCGGTAATGAAAAACTGTTTTTT. Translation: CASSQEATVGNEKLFF.

The gene calls are TRBV7-3 and TRBJ2-2, with a weak D call TRBD1 (6 bases). The germline V gene encodes CDR1 SGHTA and CDR2 FQGTGA. The CDR3 is 15 amino acids. The V end was cut by 5 bases, the J end by 2 bases, with 12 bases between. The CDR3 sequence is CASSRTALNTGELFF. For the CDR3, the DNA is TGTGCCAGCAGCCGGACAGCTCTAAACACCGGGGAGCTGTTTTTT. The full variable domain, with the rest looked up from reference TRBV7-3 and TRBJ2-2, is GAGVSQTPSNKVTEKGKYVELRCDPISGHTALYWYRQSLGQGPEFLIYFQGTGAADDSGLPNDRFFAVRPEGSVSTLKIQRTERGDSAVYLCASSRTALNTGELFFGEGSRLTVL.

The chain employs TRBV9 and TRBJ2-5; 13 positions match TRBD2. The CDR3 loop spans 16 amino acids. V shed 4 bases, J shed 1 base, and the junction held 4 bases outside the gene matches. The germline gives CDR1 SGDLS, CDR2 YYNGEE. CDR3 protein: CASSTGLAGAQETQYF. The CDR3 DNA reads TGTGCCAGCAGCACCGGACTAGCGGGGGCCCAAGAGACCCAGTACTTC.

This chain joins TRBV6-2 or TRBV6-3 and TRBJ2-7, with 8 bases identical to TRBD2. The CDR3 covers 15 residues. Germline CDR1 is MNHEY and CDR2 is SVGEGT. The trim removed 4 bases at V and 7 bases at J, leaving 12 bases unmatched. The CDR3 DNA follows: TGTGCCAGCAGTTCCCGGAGTAGCGGGAAGGATGAGCAGTACTTC. This translates into CASSSRSSGKDEQYF.

The chain recombines TRBV5-6 with TRBJ1-1, with 10 bases identical to TRBD1. From germline, CDR1 is SGHDT and CDR2 YYEEEE. After removal of 4 bases from V and 4 bases from J, the junction contained 7 bases not matched to a gene. The CDR3 has 15 residues. The CDR3 coding sequence is TGTGCCAGCAGCACAGGGACAGGGGTATTCACTGAAGCTTTCTTT. It is translated as CASSTGTGVFTEAFF. Variable domain in full (rest from reference TRBV5-6 and TRBJ1-1): DAGVTQSPTHLIKTRGQQVTLRCSPKSGHDTVSWYQQALGQGPQFIFQYYEEEERQRGNFPDRFSGHQFPNYSSELNVNALLLGDSALYLCASSTGTGVFTEAFFGQGTRLTVV.

The chain is built from TRBV11-2 and TRBJ2-7, with D maybe TRBD2 (6 bases). Germline lookup yields CDR1 SGHAT and CDR2 FQNNGV. V shed 8 bases and J shed 6 bases, with 11 bases lying between them. This CDR3 comprises 11 residues. The CDR3 spells CASLDGGEQYF. The CDR3 DNA sequence: TGTGCCAGCTTGGACGGGGGCGAGCAGTACTTC.